The entry below describes one TCR beta chain. In its sample, this clone was seen a few times. Its recognized antigen is unknown. The record has no base qualities; no much larger clone is one base away. This sample was taken from a study of follicular helper T cells after annual influenza vaccination (dated by TCRdb to about 2017). In the study overall: After each seasonal influenza vaccination, blood samples were collected on days 0, 7 and 28. Six subjects had multi-year samples: four covered two vaccination seasons and two covered three seasons. One week after vaccination, a second recruited cohort of eleven to twelve subjects (Table S1) displayed a similar ICOS+CD38+ cTfh response. The 2013-2014 samples were cryopreserved, while the 2015 samples were processed right after collection. To study recall of cTfh clones, some subjects were followed across successive annual vaccinations spanning the 2013-2014, 2014-2015 and 2015-2016 seasons. On the study overall, not on this receptor specifically: Day 7 ICOS+CD38+ clones were most often found later in ICOS-CD38- cTfh, suggesting that subset may serve as a memory reservoir. A recurrent oligoclonal ICOS+CD38+ cTfh response containing tetramer and AIM influenza-specific clonotypes was recalled by successive annual vaccinations. ICOS+CD38+ cTfh clonality correlated with the frequency of that population, and its change correlated with the change in circulating plasmablast frequency. Because only 10-20% of the analyzed cells gave productive TCRB sequences, there was no way to sample rare clonotypes.

The sample's time point label, decoded: 2014-2015 season, pre-vaccination. Adults were given seasonal inactivated influenza vaccine (Fluvarix), and sorted blood CD4 subsets were followed by TCRB sequencing before and after vaccination. To be eligible, subjects had to live in the community and must not have received influenza vaccine in the previous 6 months. Influenza vaccine contraindications, substance abuse, HIV/AIDS, active malignancy, immunomodulatory medication and active illness such as respiratory infection were included among the exclusion criteria. Between roughly 35 and 100 mL of blood was sampled per time point. Non-naive CD4+CXCR5+PD-1+ cells were defined as circulating Tfh and were sorted into two fractions, ICOS+CD38+ and ICOS-CD38-. Either Ficoll-Paque PLUS or SepMate separation was used to isolate PBMC. Cell subsets were sorted from PBMC on a BD FACS Aria before DNA extraction. The library was prepared using the immunoSEQ multiplex PCR assay. Adaptive Biotechnologies carried out TCRB amplification, library preparation, sequencing and preliminary bioinformatics at Survey level resolution. For TCRB sequencing, genomic DNA from the sorted cTfh populations was amplified by multiplex PCR. The study's own analysis went as follows. Clonality was calculated in R as 1 minus normalized Shannon entropy, and the Gini index was calculated with the R package ineq. Overlap score was the summed counts of shared sequences divided by total counts of all sequences in both compared samples. Fisher's exact test, with an assumed theoretical repertoire of 10^7 TCRB sequences, was used to assess the significance of shared clonotypes. This is the immuneACCESS table as TCRdb keeps it, with only in-frame sequences that have V and J called. A part of the clones is gone; compared with another copy, unresolved V genes explain less than half, and the rest is unexplained. Clonal size and the V and J genes are those of that table, whereas D and trimming came from the DNA. The table for this sample lists 27,000 or so clones; roughly 80% of them were counted only once. About 1.2% of the sample is taken by the ten largest.

Clipping removes 5 bases from V and 5 bases from J, with 5 as the unmatched junction base count. Taken from the germline V gene, the CDR1 and CDR2 loops are LGHNT and FRNRAP. The CDR3 numbers 13 residues from cysteine through phenylalanine. The DNA shown is the 39-base CDR3, in frame from base 1. The source is an adult who received the influenza vaccine. Recombination connected TRBV12-5 to TRBJ2-5; TRBD1 agrees with 7 junctional bases. The source material was CXCR5+ CD38- circulating T follicular helper cells from blood, sampled on the day of influenza vaccination. This specimen's cell subset or site label, interpreted: circulating Tfh, non-naive CD4+CXCR5+PD-1+ (ICOS+CD38+ or ICOS-CD38-). The CDR3 corresponds to CASGPGGHETQYF. The DNA is as follows: TGTGCTAGTGGTCCAGGGGGTCACGAGACCCAGTACTTC.